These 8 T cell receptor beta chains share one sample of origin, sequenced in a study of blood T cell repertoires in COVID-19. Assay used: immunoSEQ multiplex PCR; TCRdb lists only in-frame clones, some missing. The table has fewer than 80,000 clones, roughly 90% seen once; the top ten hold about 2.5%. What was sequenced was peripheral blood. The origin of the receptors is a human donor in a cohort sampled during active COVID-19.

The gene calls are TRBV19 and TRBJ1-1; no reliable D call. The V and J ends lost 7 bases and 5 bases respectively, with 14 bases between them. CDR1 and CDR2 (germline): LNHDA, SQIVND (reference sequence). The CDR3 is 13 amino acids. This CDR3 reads CASMRERLTEAFF. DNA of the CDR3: TGTGCCAGTATGAGGGAACGACTGACTGAAGCTTTCTTT.

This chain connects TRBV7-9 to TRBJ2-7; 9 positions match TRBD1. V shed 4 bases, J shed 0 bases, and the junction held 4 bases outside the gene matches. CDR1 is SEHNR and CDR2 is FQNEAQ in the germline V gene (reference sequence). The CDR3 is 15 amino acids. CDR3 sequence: CASSSRDRVSYEQYF. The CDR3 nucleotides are TGTGCCAGCAGCTCCCGGGACAGGGTCTCCTACGAGCAGTACTTC.

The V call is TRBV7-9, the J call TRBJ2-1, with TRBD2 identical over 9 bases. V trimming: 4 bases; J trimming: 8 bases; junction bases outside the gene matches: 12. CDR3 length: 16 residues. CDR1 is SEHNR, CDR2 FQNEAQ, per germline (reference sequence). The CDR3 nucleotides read TGTGCCAGCAGCTCGGGAGGCCTAGCGGGACGATATGAGCAGTTCTTC. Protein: CASSSGGLAGRYEQFF.

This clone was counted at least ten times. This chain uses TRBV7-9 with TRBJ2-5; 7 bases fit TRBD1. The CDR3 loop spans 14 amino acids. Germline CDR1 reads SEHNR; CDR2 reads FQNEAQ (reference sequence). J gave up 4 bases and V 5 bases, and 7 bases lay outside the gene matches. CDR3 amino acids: CASSQEGAGETQYF. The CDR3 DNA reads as TGTGCCAGCAGCCAAGAGGGGGCAGGAGAGACCCAGTACTTC. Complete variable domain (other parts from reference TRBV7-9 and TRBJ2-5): DTGVSQNPRHKITKRGQNVTFRCDPISEHNRLYWYRQTLGQGPEFLTYFQNEAQLEKSRLLSDRFSAERPKGSFSTLEIQRTEQGDSAMYLCASSQEGAGETQYFGPGTRLLVL.

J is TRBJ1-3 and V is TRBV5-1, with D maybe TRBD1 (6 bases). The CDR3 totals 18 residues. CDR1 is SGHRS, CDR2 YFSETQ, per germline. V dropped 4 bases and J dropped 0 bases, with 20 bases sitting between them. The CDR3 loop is CASSLAPNTGSSGNTIYF. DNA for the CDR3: TGCGCCAGCAGCCTCGCACCCAACACAGGGAGCTCTGGAAACACCATATATTTT.

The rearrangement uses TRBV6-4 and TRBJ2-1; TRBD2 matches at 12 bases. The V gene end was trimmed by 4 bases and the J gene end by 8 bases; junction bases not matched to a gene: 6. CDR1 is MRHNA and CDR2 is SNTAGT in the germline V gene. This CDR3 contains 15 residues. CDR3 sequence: CASSVSSGGADEQFF. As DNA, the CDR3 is TGTGCCAGCAGTGTGTCTAGCGGGGGGGCAGATGAGCAGTTCTTC.

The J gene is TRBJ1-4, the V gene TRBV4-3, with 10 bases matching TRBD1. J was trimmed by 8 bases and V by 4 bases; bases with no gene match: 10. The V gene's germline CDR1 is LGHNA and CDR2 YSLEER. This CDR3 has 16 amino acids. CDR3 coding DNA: TGCGCCAGCAGCCCTCGACAGGGGGCGAGAGAGGAAAAACTGTTTTTT. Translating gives CASSPRQGAREEKLFF.

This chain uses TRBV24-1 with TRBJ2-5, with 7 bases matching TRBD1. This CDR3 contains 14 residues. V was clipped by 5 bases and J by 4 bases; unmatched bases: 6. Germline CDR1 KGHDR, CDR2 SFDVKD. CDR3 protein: CATSARTGGETQYF. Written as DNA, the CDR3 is TGTGCCACCAGTGCCCGGACAGGTGGAGAGACCCAGTACTTC.